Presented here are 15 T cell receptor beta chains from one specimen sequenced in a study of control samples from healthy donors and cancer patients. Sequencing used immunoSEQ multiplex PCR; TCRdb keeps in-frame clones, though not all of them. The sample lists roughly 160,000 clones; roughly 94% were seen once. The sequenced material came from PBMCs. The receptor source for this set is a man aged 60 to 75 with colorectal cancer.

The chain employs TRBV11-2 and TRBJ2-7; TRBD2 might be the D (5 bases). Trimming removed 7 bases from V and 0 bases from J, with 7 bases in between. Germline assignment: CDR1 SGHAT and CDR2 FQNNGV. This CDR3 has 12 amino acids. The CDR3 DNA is TGTGCCAGCACCCGGGGCTCCTACGAGCAGTACTTC. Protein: CASTRGSYEQYF.

The CDR3 DNA reads as TGTGCCTGGTCCAGGGTAGCGGGGAATGAGCAGTTCTTC. As protein: CAWSRVAGNEQFF. The chain recombines TRBV30 with TRBJ2-1; TRBD2 agrees at 8 bases. Germline V gene sequence: CDR1 GTSNPN, CDR2 SVGIG (reference sequence). The CDR3 length is 13 residues. J gave up 7 bases and V 5 bases, and 7 bases lay outside the gene matches.

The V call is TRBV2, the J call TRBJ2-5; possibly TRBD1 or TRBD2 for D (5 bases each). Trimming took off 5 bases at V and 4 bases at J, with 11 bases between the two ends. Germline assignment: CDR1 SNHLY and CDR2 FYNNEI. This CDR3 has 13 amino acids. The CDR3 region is CASSRDPVETQYF. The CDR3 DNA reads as TGTGCCAGCAGTCGGGACCCGGTAGAGACCCAGTACTTC.

CDR3 DNA: TGTGCCAGCAGCTTGGCCGGGACAGACGGCTACACCTTC. Translation: CASSLAGTDGYTF. The chain has TRBV5-6 and TRBJ1-2; 7 nucleotides line up with TRBD1. The CDR3 contains 13 residues. CDR1 is SGHDT and CDR2 is YYEEEE in the germline V gene. The junction had 4 bases not matched to a gene; V was cut back by 0 bases and J by 8 bases.

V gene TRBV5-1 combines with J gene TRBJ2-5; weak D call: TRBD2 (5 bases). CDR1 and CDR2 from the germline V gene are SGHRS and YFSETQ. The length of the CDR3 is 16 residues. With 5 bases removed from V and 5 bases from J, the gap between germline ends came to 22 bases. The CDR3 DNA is TGCGCCAGCAGTCGCGGGCCTTCCCGTGCCCAGGAGACCCAGTACTTC. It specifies CASSRGPSRAQETQYF.

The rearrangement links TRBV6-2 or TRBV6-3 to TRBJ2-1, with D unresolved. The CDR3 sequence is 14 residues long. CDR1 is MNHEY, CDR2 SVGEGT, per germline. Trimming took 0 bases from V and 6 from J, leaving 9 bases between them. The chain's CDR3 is CASSYSRQINEQFF. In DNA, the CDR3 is TGTGCCAGCAGTTACTCCCGGCAGATCAATGAGCAGTTCTTC.

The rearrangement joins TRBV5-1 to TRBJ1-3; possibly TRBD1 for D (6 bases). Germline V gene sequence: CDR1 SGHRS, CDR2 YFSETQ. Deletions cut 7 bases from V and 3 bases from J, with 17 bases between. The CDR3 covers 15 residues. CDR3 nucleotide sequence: TGCGCCAGCCAACAGGGAAACGAGGGTGGAAACACCATATATTTT. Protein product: CASQQGNEGGNTIYF.

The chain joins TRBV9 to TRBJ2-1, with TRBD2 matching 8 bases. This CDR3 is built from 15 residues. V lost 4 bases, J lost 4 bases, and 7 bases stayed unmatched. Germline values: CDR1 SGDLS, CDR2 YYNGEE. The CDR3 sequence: CASSTGTRGYNEQFF. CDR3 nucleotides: TGTGCCAGCAGCACCGGGACTAGAGGTTACAATGAGCAGTTCTTC.

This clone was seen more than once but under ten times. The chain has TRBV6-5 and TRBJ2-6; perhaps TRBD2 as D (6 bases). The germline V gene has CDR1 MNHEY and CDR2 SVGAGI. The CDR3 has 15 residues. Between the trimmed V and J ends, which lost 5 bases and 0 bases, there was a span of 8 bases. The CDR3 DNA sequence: TGTGCCAGCAGTACCGGGGGCTCTGGGGCCAACGTCCTGACTTTC. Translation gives CASSTGGSGANVLTF.

CDR3 coding DNA: TGTGCCAGCAGGAGGGGTGGGGGAGGTGATGAAGCTTTCTTT. Translated, it gives CASRRGGGGDEAFF. The chain recombines TRBV3-1 (or the pseudogene TRBV3-2) with TRBJ1-1, with a tentative D call TRBD1 (5 bases). CDR1 LGHDT and CDR2 YNNKEL come from the germline V gene (reference sequence). The CDR3 covers 14 residues. V lost 6 bases and J 7 bases, leaving 18 bases between the germline ends.

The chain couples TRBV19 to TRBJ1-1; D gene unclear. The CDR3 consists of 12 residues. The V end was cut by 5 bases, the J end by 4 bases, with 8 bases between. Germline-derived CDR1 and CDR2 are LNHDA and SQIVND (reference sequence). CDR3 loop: CASSPRSTEAFF. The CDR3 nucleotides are TGTGCCAGTAGTCCTAGGAGCACTGAAGCTTTCTTT. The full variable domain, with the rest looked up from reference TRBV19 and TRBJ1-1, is DGGITQSPKYLFRKEGQNVTLSCEQNLNHDAMYWYRQDPGQGLRLIYYSQIVNDFQKGDIAEGYSVSREKKESFPLTVTSAQKNPTAFYLCASSPRSTEAFFGQGTRLTVV.

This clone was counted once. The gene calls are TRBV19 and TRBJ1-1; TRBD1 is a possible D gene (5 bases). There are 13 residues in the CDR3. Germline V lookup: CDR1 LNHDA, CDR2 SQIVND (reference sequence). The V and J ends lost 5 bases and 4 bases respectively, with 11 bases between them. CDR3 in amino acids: CASSEGAGTEAFF. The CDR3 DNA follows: TGTGCCAGTAGTGAAGGGGCCGGCACTGAAGCTTTCTTT.

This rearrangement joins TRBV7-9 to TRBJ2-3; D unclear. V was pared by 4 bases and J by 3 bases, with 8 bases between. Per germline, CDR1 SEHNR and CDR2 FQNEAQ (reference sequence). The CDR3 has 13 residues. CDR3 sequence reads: CASSSFWTDTQYF. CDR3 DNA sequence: TGTGCCAGCAGCTCTTTTTGGACAGATACGCAGTATTTT.

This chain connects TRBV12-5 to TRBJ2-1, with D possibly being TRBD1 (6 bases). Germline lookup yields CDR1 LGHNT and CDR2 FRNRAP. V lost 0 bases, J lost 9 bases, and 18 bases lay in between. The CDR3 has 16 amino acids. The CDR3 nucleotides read TGTGCTAGTGGTTTGGTGGTGGGGGCCCAGACTTTTGAGCAGTTCTTC. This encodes CASGLVVGAQTFEQFF.

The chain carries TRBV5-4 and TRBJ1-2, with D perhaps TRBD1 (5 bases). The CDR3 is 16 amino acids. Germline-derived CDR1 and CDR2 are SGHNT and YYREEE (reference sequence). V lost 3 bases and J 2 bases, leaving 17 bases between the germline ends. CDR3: CASSSSPGHTNYGYTF. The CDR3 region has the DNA TGTGCCAGCAGCTCCTCCCCCGGACACACGAACTATGGCTACACCTTC.